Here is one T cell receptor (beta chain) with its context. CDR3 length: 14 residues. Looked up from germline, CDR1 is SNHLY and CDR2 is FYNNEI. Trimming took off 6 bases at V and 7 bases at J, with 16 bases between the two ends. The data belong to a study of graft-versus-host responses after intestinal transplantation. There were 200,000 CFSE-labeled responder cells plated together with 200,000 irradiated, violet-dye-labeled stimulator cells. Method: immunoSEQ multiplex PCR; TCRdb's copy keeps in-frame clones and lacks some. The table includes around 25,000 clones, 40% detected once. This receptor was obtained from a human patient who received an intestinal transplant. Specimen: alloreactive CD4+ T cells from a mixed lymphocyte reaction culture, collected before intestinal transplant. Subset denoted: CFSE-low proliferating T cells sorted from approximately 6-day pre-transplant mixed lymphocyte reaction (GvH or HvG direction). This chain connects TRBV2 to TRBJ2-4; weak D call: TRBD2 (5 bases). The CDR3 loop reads CASSFEGYINIQYF. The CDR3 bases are TGTGCCAGCAGCTTTGAGGGTTACATTAACATTCAGTACTTC.